This TCR beta chain was obtained from a study of blood T cell repertoires in COVID-19. Across the study: COVID-19 samples collected from the United States, Italy and Spain covered acute and convalescent phases. T cells, B-cell-depleted T cells, or PBMCs provided the cDNA or gDNA that served as material.

This clone has just one count. Authors' processing steps: How many nucleated cells were present was estimated from reference gene primer amplification. TCRdb's copy holds only in-frame clones and misses some; the assay was immunoSEQ multiplex PCR. The V and J calls and clone size were taken over from that table, and D and trimming were inferred from the DNA. The sample shows about 160,000 clones, 90% of them seen only once. The CDR3 loop spans 15 amino acids. Germline CDR1 reads SGHAT; CDR2 reads FQNNGV. Trimming pared 5 bases from V and 1 base from J, leaving 15 bases between. What was sequenced was peripheral blood. This chain joins TRBV11-2 and TRBJ2-7, with a weak D call TRBD2 (6 bases). The TCR comes from a man aged 50-60 years with acute or convalescent COVID-19. The DNA of the CDR3 is TGTGCCAGCAGCCCCCTTGGAGGGACTTCCTACGAGCAGTACTTC. Its translation: CASSPLGGTSYEQYF.